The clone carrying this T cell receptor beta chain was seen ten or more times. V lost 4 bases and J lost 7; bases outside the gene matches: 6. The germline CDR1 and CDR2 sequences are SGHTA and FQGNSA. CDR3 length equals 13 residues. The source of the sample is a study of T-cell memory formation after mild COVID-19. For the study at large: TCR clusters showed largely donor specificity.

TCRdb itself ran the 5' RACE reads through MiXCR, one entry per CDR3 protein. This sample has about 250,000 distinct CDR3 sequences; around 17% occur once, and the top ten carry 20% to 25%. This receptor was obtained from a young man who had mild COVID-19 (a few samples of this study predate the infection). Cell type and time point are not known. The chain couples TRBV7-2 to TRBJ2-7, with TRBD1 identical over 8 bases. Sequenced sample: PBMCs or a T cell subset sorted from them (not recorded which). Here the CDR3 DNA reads TGTGCCAGCAGCTCCCAGGGGGCCGGTGAGCAGTACTTC. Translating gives CASSSQGAGEQYF.